This TCR beta chain was recovered during a study of blood T cell repertoires in COVID-19. Overall study: The samples span acute and convalescent COVID-19 from the United States, Italy and Spain.

Participants, about 18 to 100 years old, spanned 24 US areas. Cohort 3 donors were reported recovered after two negative PCRs, clearance, or symptom resolution. V was shortened by 3 bases and J by 8 bases, with 10 bases between the two germline ends. Germline lookup yields CDR1 MNHEY and CDR2 SVGEGT. CDR3 length: 13 residues. Clones were sequenced by immunoSEQ multiplex PCR, and TCRdb holds only the in-frame ones, with some missing. Here the sample spans about 220,000 clones, about four fifths being singletons. Sequenced sample: PBMCs or T cells enriched from blood (not recorded which). The receptor comes from a woman aged 60-75 years who had recovered from COVID-19. The V and J genes are TRBV6-2 or TRBV6-3 and TRBJ2-2; tentative D call: TRBD2 (5 bases). Written as DNA, the CDR3 is TGTGCCAGCAGTTATTGGAGCGGTGGGGAGCTGTTTTTT. Residues: CASSYWSGGELFF.